The 10 T cell receptor beta chains listed next were all sequenced from one sample in a study of identical twins. TCRdb reprocessed the 5' RACE reads via MiXCR and lists one record per CDR3 protein. The sample consists of about 890,000 distinct CDR3 sequences, around an eighth of them appearing once. This same sample was also part of a study on yellow fever vaccine responses in identical twins.

The source material was PBMCs. All receptors come from a woman younger than 30 in good health.

This clonotype was observed a few times. The rearrangement links TRBV7-2 to TRBJ2-1; 11 nucleotides align to TRBD2. J was trimmed by 1 base and V by 0 bases; bases with no gene match: 8. The CDR3 sequence is 19 residues long. Germline CDR1 SGHTA, CDR2 FQGNSA. The DNA of the CDR3 is TGTGCCAGCAGCTTAGCGGGACTAGCGGTACGGACATCCTACAATGAGCAGTTCTTC. The encoded protein is CASSLAGLAVRTSYNEQFF. Full variable domain (remainder filled in from reference TRBV7-2 and TRBJ2-1): GAGVSQSPSNKVTEKGKDVELRCDPISGHTALYWYRQSLGQGLEFLIYFQGNSAPDKSGLPSDRFSAERTGGSVSTLTIQRTQQEDSAVYLCASSLAGLAVRTSYNEQFFGPGTRLTVL.

This clonotype has a handful of counts. The rearrangement links TRBV6-1 to TRBJ2-5; possible D gene TRBD1, 6 bases. Germline V lookup: CDR1 MNHNS, CDR2 SASEGT. The germline V and J ends were trimmed by 5 bases and 3 bases, with 19 bases remaining between them. This CDR3 is built from 16 residues. The CDR3 DNA follows: TGTGCCAGCAGTCCGGGGACAACTCCCAAAAAAGAGACCCAGTACTTC. Amino acids: CASSPGTTPKKETQYF.

This chain connects TRBV4-1 to TRBJ2-5; the match to TRBD1 covers 10 bases. Germline V gene sequence: CDR1 MGHRA, CDR2 YSYEKL. The CDR3 is 16 amino acids. J was trimmed by 4 bases and V by 0 bases; bases with no gene match: 5. DNA of the CDR3: TGCGCCAGCAGCCAAGAGGACAGGGGGATGAGAGAGACCCAGTACTTC. Its protein product is CASSQEDRGMRETQYF.

This clonotype was recorded at least ten times. The rearrangement joins TRBV29-1 to TRBJ1-2, with a possible D match to TRBD1 (5 bases). This CDR3 has 13 residues. V shed 6 bases and J shed 8 bases, with 19 bases lying between them. Germline CDR1 SQVTM, CDR2 ANQGSEA. CDR3 protein: CSVVNVGAYGYTF. The CDR3 nucleotides are TGCAGCGTGGTAAATGTCGGGGCGTACGGCTACACCTTC.

A few counts support this clonotype. J is TRBJ2-7 and V is TRBV6-1; TRBD2 matches 11 bases. CDR3 length: 15 amino acids. V was pared by 2 bases and J by 2 bases, with 2 bases of the junction left unmatched. From germline, CDR1 is MNHNS and CDR2 SASEGT. The CDR3 DNA sequence: TGTGCCAGCAGTGAACGTAGCGGGAGGGCCTACGAGCAGTACTTC. Amino acids: CASSERSGRAYEQYF.

The chain couples TRBV12-3 or TRBV12-4 to TRBJ1-2; D is ambiguous. The CDR3 runs to 13 residues. The V end lost 6 bases, the J end lost 0 bases, and 8 bases lay between the germline ends. CDR3 coding DNA: TGTGCCAGCAGATCTGACACTAACTATGGCTACACCTTC. Its protein is CASRSDTNYGYTF.

The chain uses TRBV11-2 and TRBJ2-1; D not resolved. Germline values: CDR1 SGHAT, CDR2 FQNNGV. The CDR3 length is 15 residues. V was cut by 0 bases and J by 1 base, with 7 bases left in between. CDR3 residues: CASSLEGPSYNEQFF. CDR3 coding DNA: TGTGCCAGCAGCTTAGAAGGGCCATCCTACAATGAGCAGTTCTTC.

This clonotype was detected a few times. V is TRBV11-2 and J is TRBJ2-2; unclear D gene. The CDR3 totals 13 residues. Germline CDR1 is SGHAT and CDR2 is FQNNGV. Trimming pared 5 bases from V and 7 bases from J, leaving 11 bases between. The CDR3 DNA reads TGTGCCAGCAGCCACCGGATGGGCGGGGAGCTGTTTTTT. It is translated as CASSHRMGGELFF.

Only a few counts were recorded for this clonotype. The chain combines TRBV2 with TRBJ2-7, with TRBD2 matching over 8 bases. Trimming removed 6 bases from V and 5 bases from J; junction bases left unmatched: 12. CDR1 and CDR2 (germline): SNHLY, FYNNEI. This CDR3 has 15 residues. The CDR3 DNA is TGTGCCAGCAGAATGCAGACGGGACTAGAAAACGAGCAGTACTTC. Protein product: CASRMQTGLENEQYF.

In its sample, this clonotype was seen a few times. The chain couples TRBV9 to TRBJ1-2, with TRBD1 matching 8 bases. The V gene's germline CDR1 is SGDLS and CDR2 YYNGEE. This CDR3 region has 15 residues. With 1 base clipped from V and 0 bases from J, the junction kept 2 bases outside the gene matches. The CDR3 DNA reads as TGTGCCAGCAGCGTAACGGGACAGGCTAACTATGGCTACACCTTC. It encodes CASSVTGQANYGYTF.